This is a list of T cell receptor beta chains from one sample in a study of blood T cell repertoires in COVID-19. Some clones are missing from TCRdb's copy, which holds only in-frame ones; the method was immunoSEQ multiplex PCR. Of roughly 200,000 clones listed, roughly 82% are singletons. The sample consisted of PBMCs or T cells enriched from blood (not recorded which). Source of these receptors: a woman between 25 and 40 years old who had recovered from COVID-19. Both conserved end residues are part of each CDR3. The order of the fields is clone size, J gene, D gene, V gene, CDR3 protein, CDR3 DNA. A D gene is named only where the DNA matches it firmly. Expanded clones get a size class; other rows say once, few or many, or leave the size out.

abundance: NA
j_gene: TRBJ2-3
d_gene: TRBD2
v_gene: TRBV11-2
CDR3aa: CASSNQPGLASTQYF
CDR3nt: TGTGCCAGCAGTAATCAACCGGGACTAGCTAGTACGCAGTATTTT

abundance: few
j_gene: TRBJ2-7
d_gene: TRBD2
v_gene: TRBV27
CDR3aa: CASSPTVLAGTYEQYF
CDR3nt: TGTGCCAGCAGCCCCACGGTACTAGCGGGAACCTACGAGCAGTACTTC

abundance: NA
j_gene: TRBJ1-1
d_gene: TRBD1
v_gene: TRBV12-5
CDR3aa: CASGLGDRGVTEAFF
CDR3nt: TGTGCTAGTGGTTTGGGGGACAGGGGAGTCACTGAAGCTTTCTTT

abundance: once
j_gene: TRBJ2-7
d_gene: NA
v_gene: TRBV18
CDR3aa: CASSPTAGYEQYF
CDR3nt: TGTGCCAGCTCACCAACGGCGGGGTACGAGCAGTACTTC

abundance: NA
j_gene: TRBJ2-7
d_gene: NA
v_gene: TRBV11-1
CDR3aa: CASSFRRGPYEQYF
CDR3nt: TGTGCCAGCAGTTTCCGCAGGGGCCCCTACGAGCAGTACTTC

abundance: NA
j_gene: TRBJ2-7
d_gene: NA
v_gene: TRBV7-8
CDR3aa: CASSSSFPGKREQYF
CDR3nt: TGTGCCAGCAGCTCTAGCTTCCCCGGAAAGAGGGAGCAGTACTTC

abundance: NA
j_gene: TRBJ1-6
d_gene: NA
v_gene: TRBV2
CDR3aa: CASSEQVRVRSYNSPLHF
CDR3nt: TGTGCCAGCAGTGAACAGGTGCGGGTACGCTCCTATAATTCACCCCTCCACTTT

abundance: NA
j_gene: TRBJ1-5
d_gene: TRBD1
v_gene: TRBV5-5
CDR3aa: CASSMGQAYSNQPQHF
CDR3nt: TGTGCCAGCAGCATGGGACAGGCCTATAGCAATCAGCCCCAGCATTTT

abundance: NA
j_gene: TRBJ1-1
d_gene: NA
v_gene: TRBV21-1
CDR3aa: CASSTQGSTEAFF
CDR3nt: TGTGCCAGCAGTACACAGGGTTCCACTGAAGCTTTCTTT

abundance: once
j_gene: TRBJ2-1
d_gene: NA
v_gene: TRBV21-1
CDR3aa: CASSTPLLAGFHEQFF
CDR3nt: TGTGCCAGCAGCACCCCATTGCTAGCGGGTTTCCATGAGCAGTTCTTC

abundance: NA
j_gene: TRBJ2-1
d_gene: TRBD2
v_gene: TRBV19
CDR3aa: CASSLPGLAGGPSSYNEQFF
CDR3nt: TGTGCCAGTAGTTTACCGGGACTAGCGGGAGGGCCGAGCTCCTACAATGAGCAGTTCTTC

abundance: NA
j_gene: TRBJ2-5
d_gene: TRBD2
v_gene: TRBV5-1
CDR3aa: CASSLAGTSQSKTQYF
CDR3nt: TGCGCCAGCAGCTTGGCCGGGACTAGCCAATCGAAGACCCAGTACTTC

abundance: NA
j_gene: TRBJ2-5
d_gene: TRBD2
v_gene: TRBV11-2
CDR3aa: CASSLDLLAGPTTQYF
CDR3nt: TGTGCCAGCAGCTTAGATCTACTAGCGGGACCCACGACCCAGTACTTC

abundance: NA
j_gene: TRBJ2-1
d_gene: NA
v_gene: TRBV7-8
CDR3aa: CASSSIGEEQFF
CDR3nt: TGTGCCAGCAGCTCAATCGGGGAGGAGCAGTTCTTC

abundance: NA
j_gene: TRBJ2-1
d_gene: TRBD2
v_gene: TRBV28
CDR3aa: CASSLLVRGGDEQFF
CDR3nt: TGTGCCAGCAGTTTATTGGTCCGGGGGGGTGATGAGCAGTTCTTC

abundance: once
j_gene: TRBJ2-5
d_gene: TRBD2
v_gene: TRBV2
CDR3aa: CASSASGSEETQYF
CDR3nt: TGTGCCAGCAGTGCTAGCGGGAGCGAAGAGACCCAGTACTTC

abundance: NA
j_gene: TRBJ2-3
d_gene: TRBD2
v_gene: TRBV28
CDR3aa: CASSRGDADTQYF
CDR3nt: TGTGCCAGCAGTCGGGGGGATGCGGATACGCAGTATTTT

abundance: NA
j_gene: TRBJ2-7
d_gene: NA
v_gene: TRBV4-1
CDR3aa: CASSQTPGHPYEQYF
CDR3nt: TGCGCCAGCAGCCAAACCCCCGGACATCCCTACGAGCAGTACTTC

abundance: NA
j_gene: TRBJ1-2
d_gene: TRBD1
v_gene: TRBV4-1
CDR3aa: CASSQIVRDRNYGYTF
CDR3nt: TGCGCCAGCAGCCAAATTGTTCGGGACAGAAACTATGGCTACACCTTC

abundance: NA
j_gene: TRBJ2-7
d_gene: NA
v_gene: TRBV6-1
CDR3aa: CASSESYRSSYEQYF
CDR3nt: TGTGCCAGCAGTGAATCTTACAGGAGCTCCTACGAGCAGTACTTC

abundance: NA
j_gene: TRBJ1-1
d_gene: TRBD1
v_gene: TRBV5-1
CDR3aa: CASSPGQGRANTEAFF
CDR3nt: TGCGCCAGCAGCCCGGGACAGGGGAGAGCGAACACTGAAGCTTTCTTT

abundance: NA
j_gene: TRBJ2-5
d_gene: TRBD2
v_gene: TRBV20-1
CDR3aa: CSASLPGGPRQETQYF
CDR3nt: TGCAGTGCTAGTCTTCCGGGAGGGCCTCGACAAGAGACCCAGTACTTC

abundance: NA
j_gene: TRBJ2-3
d_gene: TRBD2
v_gene: TRBV7-9
CDR3aa: CASSLSGGGDTQYF
CDR3nt: TGTGCCAGCAGCTTAAGCGGGGGAGGGGATACGCAGTATTTT

abundance: NA
j_gene: TRBJ1-2
d_gene: TRBD1
v_gene: TRBV28
CDR3aa: CASSLGQGQGYTF
CDR3nt: TGTGCCAGCAGTTTGGGACAGGGGCAAGGCTACACCTTC

abundance: NA
j_gene: TRBJ1-1
d_gene: TRBD1
v_gene: TRBV5-4
CDR3aa: CASSPGQGAETEAFF
CDR3nt: TGTGCCAGCAGCCCGGGACAGGGGGCAGAGACTGAAGCTTTCTTT

abundance: NA
j_gene: TRBJ2-3
d_gene: TRBD2
v_gene: TRBV5-4
CDR3aa: CASSLVAGAVDTQYF
CDR3nt: TGTGCCAGCAGCTTGGTAGCGGGAGCAGTAGATACGCAGTATTTT

abundance: few
j_gene: TRBJ1-5
d_gene: TRBD1
v_gene: TRBV13
CDR3aa: CASSLGGQGNQPQHF
CDR3nt: TGTGCCAGCAGCTTAGGGGGACAGGGGAATCAGCCCCAGCATTTT

abundance: once
j_gene: TRBJ1-2
d_gene: NA
v_gene: TRBV5-8
CDR3aa: CASSLVENYGYTF
CDR3nt: TGTGCCAGCAGCTTAGTGGAGAACTATGGCTACACCTTC

abundance: once
j_gene: TRBJ2-3
d_gene: NA
v_gene: TRBV27
CDR3aa: CASRRLGGDTQYF
CDR3nt: TGTGCCAGCAGACGACTAGGTGGCGATACGCAGTATTTT

abundance: NA
j_gene: TRBJ2-3
d_gene: NA
v_gene: TRBV10-2
CDR3aa: CASSRTAATDTQYF
CDR3nt: TGCGCCAGCAGCCGGACAGCCGCTACAGATACGCAGTATTTT

abundance: NA
j_gene: TRBJ2-1
d_gene: TRBD1
v_gene: TRBV19
CDR3aa: CASSIDGRDSHYNEQFF
CDR3nt: TGTGCCAGTAGTATAGATGGCCGGGACAGCCACTACAATGAGCAGTTCTTC

abundance: NA
j_gene: TRBJ2-4
d_gene: NA
v_gene: TRBV6-2/TRBV6-3
CDR3aa: CASSTSKGLAQVNIQYF
CDR3nt: TGTGCCAGCAGTACCAGCAAGGGGCTGGCACAAGTGAACATTCAGTACTTC

abundance: NA
j_gene: TRBJ1-5
d_gene: NA
v_gene: TRBV29-1
CDR3aa: CSVEEEGYNGQPQHF
CDR3nt: TGCAGCGTTGAAGAAGAGGGCTACAATGGTCAGCCCCAGCATTTT

abundance: NA
j_gene: TRBJ2-3
d_gene: TRBD2
v_gene: TRBV5-1
CDR3aa: CASSLDGTSGSGSDTQYF
CDR3nt: TGCGCCAGCAGCTTGGATGGGACTAGCGGGAGTGGGTCAGATACGCAGTATTTT

abundance: few
j_gene: TRBJ1-1
d_gene: TRBD1
v_gene: TRBV28
CDR3aa: CASSRRTGTGITEAFF
CDR3nt: TGTGCCAGCAGTCGGAGGACCGGGACAGGGATCACTGAAGCTTTCTTT

abundance: NA
j_gene: TRBJ1-2
d_gene: TRBD1
v_gene: TRBV3-1/TRBV3-2
CDR3aa: CASSFGQGGGGYTF
CDR3nt: TGTGCCAGCAGCTTTGGACAGGGGGGAGGTGGCTACACCTTC

abundance: NA
j_gene: TRBJ2-7
d_gene: NA
v_gene: TRBV21-1
CDR3aa: CASSSSSRGLDEQYF
CDR3nt: TGTGCCAGCAGCTCTTCCTCTAGGGGACTCGACGAGCAGTACTTC

abundance: NA
j_gene: TRBJ1-5
d_gene: NA
v_gene: TRBV11-2
CDR3aa: CASSSEAAGNQPQHF
CDR3nt: TGTGCCAGCAGCTCAGAGGCGGCAGGCAATCAGCCCCAGCATTTT

abundance: NA
j_gene: TRBJ1-2
d_gene: NA
v_gene: TRBV3-1/TRBV3-2
CDR3aa: CASSQDSYGYTF
CDR3nt: TGTGCCAGCAGCCAAGACAGTTATGGCTACACCTTC

abundance: NA
j_gene: TRBJ2-7
d_gene: TRBD2
v_gene: TRBV3-1/TRBV3-2
CDR3aa: CASSQDGRGRRYEQYF
CDR3nt: TGTGCCAGCAGCCAAGACGGTCGCGGGAGAAGGTACGAGCAGTACTTC

abundance: NA
j_gene: TRBJ2-5
d_gene: NA
v_gene: TRBV9
CDR3aa: CASSVGQGREETQYF
CDR3nt: TGTGCCAGCAGCGTAGGGCAGGGAAGGGAAGAGACCCAGTACTTC

abundance: NA
j_gene: TRBJ1-1
d_gene: TRBD1
v_gene: TRBV12-3/TRBV12-4
CDR3aa: CASSDRDRGKAFF
CDR3nt: TGTGCCAGCAGTGACCGGGACAGGGGGAAAGCTTTCTTT

abundance: few
j_gene: TRBJ1-3
d_gene: TRBD1
v_gene: TRBV5-1
CDR3aa: CASSPRQGGGPGNTIYF
CDR3nt: TGCGCCAGCAGCCCCCGACAGGGCGGCGGACCTGGAAACACCATATATTTT

abundance: NA
j_gene: TRBJ1-5
d_gene: NA
v_gene: TRBV6-5
CDR3aa: CASTRVNQPQHF
CDR3nt: TGTGCCAGCACCAGGGTCAATCAGCCCCAGCATTTT

abundance: few
j_gene: TRBJ1-4
d_gene: TRBD1
v_gene: TRBV28
CDR3aa: CASSLRDRGDVLNEKLFF
CDR3nt: TGTGCCAGCAGTTTAAGGGACAGGGGGGATGTACTAAATGAAAAACTGTTTTTT

abundance: NA
j_gene: TRBJ1-2
d_gene: TRBD1
v_gene: TRBV5-1
CDR3aa: CASSTTGGADGYTF
CDR3nt: TGCGCCAGCAGCACCACAGGGGGCGCGGATGGCTACACCTTC

abundance: NA
j_gene: TRBJ2-1
d_gene: NA
v_gene: TRBV20-1
CDR3aa: CSASTDTITGNEQFF
CDR3nt: TGCAGTGCTAGTACAGACACCATTACGGGGAATGAGCAGTTCTTC

abundance: NA
j_gene: TRBJ1-4
d_gene: NA
v_gene: TRBV27
CDR3aa: CASSFSNRGDEKLFF
CDR3nt: TGTGCCAGCAGTTTTAGTAATCGGGGGGATGAAAAACTGTTTTTT

abundance: NA
j_gene: TRBJ2-2
d_gene: NA
v_gene: TRBV7-8
CDR3aa: CASSLAGGLGELFF
CDR3nt: TGTGCCAGCAGCTTAGCTGGTGGGCTCGGGGAGCTGTTTTTT

abundance: NA
j_gene: TRBJ2-2
d_gene: NA
v_gene: TRBV21-1
CDR3aa: CASLGAENTGELFF
CDR3nt: TGTGCCAGCTTGGGGGCCGAGAACACCGGGGAGCTGTTTTTT

abundance: NA
j_gene: TRBJ2-2
d_gene: TRBD1
v_gene: TRBV25-1
CDR3aa: CASLTAQLGQGITGELFF
CDR3nt: TGTGCCAGCCTCACCGCCCAACTCGGACAGGGGATAACCGGGGAGCTGTTTTTT

abundance: NA
j_gene: TRBJ1-4
d_gene: NA
v_gene: TRBV18
CDR3aa: CASSSTGSEKLFF
CDR3nt: TGTGCCAGCTCAAGCACAGGGAGTGAAAAACTGTTTTTT

abundance: NA
j_gene: TRBJ2-7
d_gene: NA
v_gene: TRBV19
CDR3aa: CATEGPGYEQYF
CDR3nt: TGTGCCACCGAAGGTCCGGGCTACGAGCAGTACTTC

abundance: NA
j_gene: TRBJ2-6
d_gene: NA
v_gene: TRBV7-8
CDR3aa: CASSLGTGSSGANVLTF
CDR3nt: TGTGCCAGCAGCTTAGGTACAGGGAGCTCTGGGGCCAACGTCCTGACTTTC

abundance: NA
j_gene: TRBJ1-5
d_gene: NA
v_gene: TRBV6-1
CDR3aa: CASSELEGSLSNQPQHF
CDR3nt: TGTGCCAGCAGTGAATTGGAGGGGTCATTAAGCAATCAGCCCCAGCATTTT

abundance: NA
j_gene: TRBJ2-3
d_gene: NA
v_gene: TRBV11-2
CDR3aa: CASSLAGIRTDTQYF
CDR3nt: TGTGCCAGCAGCTTAGCGGGAATAAGGACAGATACGCAGTATTTT

abundance: NA
j_gene: TRBJ1-5
d_gene: TRBD1
v_gene: TRBV4-2
CDR3aa: CASSQDVGTGLKPQHF
CDR3nt: TGTGCCAGCAGCCAAGATGTAGGGACAGGCCTGAAGCCCCAGCATTTT